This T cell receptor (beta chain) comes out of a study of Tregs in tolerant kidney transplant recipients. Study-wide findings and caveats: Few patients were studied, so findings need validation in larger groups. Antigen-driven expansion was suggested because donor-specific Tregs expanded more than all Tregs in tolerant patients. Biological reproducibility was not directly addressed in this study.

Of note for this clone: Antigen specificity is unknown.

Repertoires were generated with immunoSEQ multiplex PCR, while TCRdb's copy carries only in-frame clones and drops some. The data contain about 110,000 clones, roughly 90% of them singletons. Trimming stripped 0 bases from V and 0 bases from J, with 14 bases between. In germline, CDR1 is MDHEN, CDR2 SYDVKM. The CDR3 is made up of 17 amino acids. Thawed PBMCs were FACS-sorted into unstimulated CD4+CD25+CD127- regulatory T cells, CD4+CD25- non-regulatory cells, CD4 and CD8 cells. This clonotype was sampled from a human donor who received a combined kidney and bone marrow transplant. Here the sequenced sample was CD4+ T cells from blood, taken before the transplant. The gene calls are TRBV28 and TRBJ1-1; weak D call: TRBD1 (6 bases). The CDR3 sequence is CASSLWQGRGMNTEAFF. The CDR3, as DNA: TGTGCCAGCAGTTTATGGCAGGGGCGGGGGATGAACACTGAAGCTTTCTTT.